The rows below give T cell receptor beta chains drawn from one sample of a study of blood T cells in healthy people across ages. MiXCR was run by TCRdb on the 5' RACE reads, yielding one entry per CDR3 protein. Of some 1.8 million distinct CDR3 sequences in the sample, approximately 40% were seen once. What was sequenced was blood. Every receptor here comes from a human donor in good health. Both conserved end residues are part of each CDR3. Each record gives: clone size, J gene, V gene, D gene, CDR3 DNA, CDR3 protein. D genes are given only for firm matches. Some rows mark clone size as missing; the rest say once, few, many or name a class of expanded clone.

>few|TRBJ2-7|TRBV3-1|-
TGTGCCAGCAGCCAAGGACCCGAGGGCGAGCAGTACTTC
CASSQGPEGEQYF
>-|TRBJ1-1|TRBV24-1|TRBD1
TGTGCCACCAGTGATACAGGGGGGTCCACTGAAGCTTTCTTT
CATSDTGGSTEAFF
>-|TRBJ2-6|TRBV10-3|-
TGTGCCATCAGTAGATACACAAGCTCTGGGGCCAACGTCCTGACTTTC
CAISRYTSSGANVLTF
>-|TRBJ2-7|TRBV7-8|-
TGTGCCAGCAGCCTACTGAGTGGGAGCGTCGGCGAGCAGTACTTC
CASSLLSGSVGEQYF
>few|TRBJ1-3|TRBV12-3/TRBV12-4|-
TGTGCCAGCAGTCGGACCCTTTCTGGAAACACCATATATTTT
CASSRTLSGNTIYF
>-|TRBJ2-4|TRBV7-9|TRBD1
TGTGCCAGCAGCACCGGGACAGGGGTGAACATTCAGTACTTC
CASSTGTGVNIQYF
>few|TRBJ1-6|TRBV6-2/TRBV6-3|-
TGTGCCAGCAGAACACGGGTGCTGAATTCACCCCTCCACTTT
CASRTRVLNSPLHF
>few|TRBJ1-5|TRBV7-2|-
TGTGCCAGCAGCATTGACGGGAATAGCAATCAGCCCCAGCATTTT
CASSIDGNSNQPQHF
>many|TRBJ2-3|TRBV9|-
TGTGCCAGCAGCGTCACTAGTTCTAGCACAGATACGCAGTATTTT
CASSVTSSSTDTQYF
>-|TRBJ2-1|TRBV4-1|-
TGCGCCAGCAGCCAAGATCAGGAGACTAGGCAGTTCTTC
CASSQDQETRQFF
>few|TRBJ2-1|TRBV29-1|TRBD1
TGCAGCGTTGACCACAGGGGGCGGTTTGAGCAGTTCTTC
CSVDHRGRFEQFF
>few|TRBJ2-5|TRBV6-6|-
TGTGCCAGCAGTTACTCGATCGTTTGGGAGCTGGAGACCCAGTACTTC
CASSYSIVWELETQYF
>-|TRBJ1-4|TRBV4-3|-
TGCGCCAGCAGCCCCACAGGGTTTGGTGAAAAACTGTTTTTT
CASSPTGFGEKLFF
>few|TRBJ1-2|TRBV3-1|-
TGTGCCAGCAGCCAAACTACTCCGCGGGGCTACACCTTC
CASSQTTPRGYTF
>few|TRBJ2-7|TRBV2|TRBD1
TGTGCCAGCAGGCGGCAGGGGGCTACGTACGAGCAGTACTTC
CASRRQGATYEQYF
>-|TRBJ2-7|TRBV7-7|-
TGCCCGTTCGTGGACACTCCCTCCGAGCAGTACTTC
CPFVDTPSEQYF
>-|TRBJ2-3|TRBV7-2|TRBD2
TGTGCCAGCAGCTTCCGACTAGCGGGGTCAAGCACAGATACGCAGTATTTT
CASSFRLAGSSTDTQYF
>-|TRBJ2-2|TRBV12-3/TRBV12-4|-
TGTGCCAGCACCAAGGACAGAAACACCGGGGAGCTGTTTTTT
CASTKDRNTGELFF
>-|TRBJ2-1|TRBV28|TRBD2
TGTGCCGGCAGCACTAGCGGGGGGAAATACAATGAGCAGTTCTTC
CAGSTSGGKYNEQFF
>few|TRBJ2-1|TRBV29-1|-
TGCAGCGTTGTGGGGACAATGCAGTTCTTC
CSVVGTMQFF
>-|TRBJ1-2|TRBV12-3/TRBV12-4|TRBD1
TGTGCCAGCAGGGCACCGGGACAGGGCCTATATGGCTACACCTTC
CASRAPGQGLYGYTF
>-|TRBJ2-5|TRBV12-3/TRBV12-4|TRBD2
TGTGCCAGCAGCAGAATATCCTTCCTAGCGGACCAAGAGACCCAGTACTTC
CASSRISFLADQETQYF
>few|TRBJ1-4|TRBV2|-
TGTGCCAGCACCGGGGGCGAAAAACTGTTTTTT
CASTGGEKLFF
>few|TRBJ2-7|TRBV6-2/TRBV6-3|-
TGTGCCAGCAGGAACCTAGGGGAAGGCTACGAGCAGTACTTC
CASRNLGEGYEQYF
>many|TRBJ2-7|TRBV6-2/TRBV6-3|-
TGTGCCAGCAGCCTCGGGGAGGAGCAGTACTTC
CASSLGEEQYF
>few|TRBJ2-1|TRBV11-2|-
TGTGCCAGCAGCTTAGTTGCCTCGGATGAGCAGTTCTTC
CASSLVASDEQFF
>few|TRBJ1-5|TRBV10-3|TRBD1
TGTGCCACCCAGGGGGCCGGTAGCAATCAGCCCCAGCATTTT
CATQGAGSNQPQHF
>few|TRBJ2-1|TRBV4-2|TRBD1
TGTGCCAGCAGCTCCGACAGGGTTTCCTACAATGAGCAGTTCTTC
CASSSDRVSYNEQFF
>-|TRBJ1-2|TRBV12-5|TRBD1
TGTGCTAGTGGTCCCTCGGGACAGAACTATGGCTACACCTTC
CASGPSGQNYGYTF
>-|TRBJ2-1|TRBV6-2/TRBV6-3|-
TGTGCCAGCAGCAAGGAGGGACCCCGTACGTTCTTC
CASSKEGPRTFF
>-|TRBJ1-2|TRBV4-3|-
TGCGCCAGCAGCCGAATCAGGGAGAGCGGCTACACCTTC
CASSRIRESGYTF
>-|TRBJ2-5|TRBV4-3|TRBD1
TGCGCCGGCAGCCAAGACAGGGGAGAGACCCAGTACTTC
CAGSQDRGETQYF
>few|TRBJ2-1|TRBV10-3|-
TGTGCCATCTGGGACGGAGGGGGCGATGAGCAGTTCTTC
CAIWDGGGDEQFF
>-|TRBJ1-1|TRBV20-1|-
TGCAGTGCTAGACCTCTGATGGGGGCCGCTGAAGCTTTCTTT
CSARPLMGAAEAFF
>-|TRBJ1-2|TRBV28|TRBD1
TGCGCCAGCAGTTTATTGGGACAGGTCTATGGCTACACCTTC
CASSLLGQVYGYTF
>few|TRBJ2-3|TRBV12-3/TRBV12-4|TRBD1
TGTGCCAGCAGTTCCGACAGGGGGCAGGACACAGATACGCAGTATTTT
CASSSDRGQDTDTQYF
>-|TRBJ1-5|TRBV27|-
TGTGCCAGCAACAATCTCGAAGGGGGGGTCTACAATCAGCCCCAGCATTTT
CASNNLEGGVYNQPQHF
>-|TRBJ2-3|TRBV7-9|TRBD2
TGTGCCAGCAGCGGAAGACTAGCGGGGGACACAGATACGCAGTATTTT
CASSGRLAGDTDTQYF
>-|TRBJ2-2|TRBV7-2|-
TGTGCCAGCAGCTTAGGAGTGAAGGTGTTTTTT
CASSLGVKVFF
>many|TRBJ2-5|TRBV20-1|TRBD2
TGCAGTGGACTAGCGGGGGTCCAAGAGACCCAGTACTTC
CSGLAGVQETQYF
>once|TRBJ1-5|TRBV18|-
TGTGCCAGCTCACCCCTGGGGGGGACCCAGCATTTT
CASSPLGGTQHF
>-|TRBJ2-7|TRBV27|-
TGTGCCAGCAGTTTCTCTGGGAACGAGCAGTACTTC
CASSFSGNEQYF
>many|TRBJ1-2|TRBV4-1|TRBD1
TGCGCCAGCAGCCCCGGGACAGACAACTATGGCTACACCTTC
CASSPGTDNYGYTF
>-|TRBJ1-2|TRBV2|-
TGTGCCAGCACCGGGGACCTCTACTATGGCTACACCTTC
CASTGDLYYGYTF
>-|TRBJ1-2|TRBV4-3|-
TGCGCCAGCAGCCAAGAATTAGCATGGCCCTATGGCTACACCTTC
CASSQELAWPYGYTF
>few|TRBJ1-1|TRBV5-1|-
TGCGCCAGCAGCGCCGGTTTGGTCCTGGTCAAGAACACTGAAGCTTTCTTT
CASSAGLVLVKNTEAFF
>few|TRBJ2-7|TRBV7-6|-
TGTGCCAGCAGCCCAGTAGCGAGGGCTTTTCTCTACGAGCAGTACTTC
CASSPVARAFLYEQYF
>few|TRBJ2-5|TRBV7-3|-
TGTGCCAGCAGCCGCGGTGGTGGATCGGAGACCCAGTACTTC
CASSRGGGSETQYF